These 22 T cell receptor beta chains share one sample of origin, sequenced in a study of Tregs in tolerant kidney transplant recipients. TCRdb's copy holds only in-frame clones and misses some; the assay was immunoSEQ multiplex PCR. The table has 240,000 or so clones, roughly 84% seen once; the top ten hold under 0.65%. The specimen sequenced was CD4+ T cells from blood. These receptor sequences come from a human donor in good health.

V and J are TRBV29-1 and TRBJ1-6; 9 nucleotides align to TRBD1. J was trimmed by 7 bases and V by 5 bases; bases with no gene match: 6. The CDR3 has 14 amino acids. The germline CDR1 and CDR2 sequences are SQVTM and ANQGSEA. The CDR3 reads CSVMVGQGNSPLHF. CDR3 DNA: TGCAGCGTTATGGTGGGACAGGGCAATTCACCCCTCCACTTT.

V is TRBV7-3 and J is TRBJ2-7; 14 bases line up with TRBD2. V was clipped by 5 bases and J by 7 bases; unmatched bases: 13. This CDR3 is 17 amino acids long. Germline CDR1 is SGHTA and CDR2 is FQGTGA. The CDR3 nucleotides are TGTGCCAGCAGCCGGGGACTAGCGGGGGCGCCGTTTGGGGAGCAGTACTTC. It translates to CASSRGLAGAPFGEQYF.

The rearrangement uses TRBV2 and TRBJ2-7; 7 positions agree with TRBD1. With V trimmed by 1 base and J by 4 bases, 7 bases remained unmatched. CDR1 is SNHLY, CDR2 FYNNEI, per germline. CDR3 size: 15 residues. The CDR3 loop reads CASSEDATGIYEQYF. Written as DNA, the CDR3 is TGTGCCAGCAGTGAAGACGCGACAGGGATTTACGAGCAGTACTTC.

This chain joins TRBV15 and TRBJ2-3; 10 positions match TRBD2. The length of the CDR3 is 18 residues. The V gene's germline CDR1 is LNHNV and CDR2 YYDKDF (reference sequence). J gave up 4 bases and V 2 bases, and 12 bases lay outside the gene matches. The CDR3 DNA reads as TGTGCCACCAGCAGATCCCCCTTAGCGGGGGGCCAGGCAGATACGCAGTATTTT. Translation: CATSRSPLAGGQADTQYF.

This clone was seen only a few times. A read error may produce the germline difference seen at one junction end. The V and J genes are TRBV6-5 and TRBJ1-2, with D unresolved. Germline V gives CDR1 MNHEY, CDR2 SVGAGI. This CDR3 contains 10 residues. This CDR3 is CASGENGHTF. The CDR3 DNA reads TGTGCCAGCGGCGAAAATGGCCACACCTTC.

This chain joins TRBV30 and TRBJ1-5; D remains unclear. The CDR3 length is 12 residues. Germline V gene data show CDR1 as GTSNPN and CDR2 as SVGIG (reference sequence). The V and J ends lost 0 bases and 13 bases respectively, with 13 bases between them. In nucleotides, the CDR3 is TGTGCCTGGAGTGTAGGAGGTTTTCTACAGCATTTT. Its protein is CAWSVGGFLQHF.

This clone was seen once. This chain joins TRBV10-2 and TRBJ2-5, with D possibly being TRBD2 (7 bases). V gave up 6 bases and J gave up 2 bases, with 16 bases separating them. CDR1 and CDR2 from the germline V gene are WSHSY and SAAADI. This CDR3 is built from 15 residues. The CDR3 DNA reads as TGCGCCAGCAGGGGAACAGGGAGGGGGCAAGAGACCCAGTACTTC. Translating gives CASRGTGRGQETQYF.

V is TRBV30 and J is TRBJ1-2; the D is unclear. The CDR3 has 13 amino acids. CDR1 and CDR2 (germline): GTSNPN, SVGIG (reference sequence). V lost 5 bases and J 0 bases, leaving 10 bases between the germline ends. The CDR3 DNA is TGTGCCTGGCGACCTTTAGCTAACTATGGCTACACCTTC. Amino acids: CAWRPLANYGYTF.

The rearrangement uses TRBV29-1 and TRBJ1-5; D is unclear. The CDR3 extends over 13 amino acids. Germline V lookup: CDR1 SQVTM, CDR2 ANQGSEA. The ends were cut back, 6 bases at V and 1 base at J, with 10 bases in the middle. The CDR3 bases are TGCAGCGTATGGAGGGAAAGCAATCAGCCCCAGCATTTT. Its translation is CSVWRESNQPQHF.

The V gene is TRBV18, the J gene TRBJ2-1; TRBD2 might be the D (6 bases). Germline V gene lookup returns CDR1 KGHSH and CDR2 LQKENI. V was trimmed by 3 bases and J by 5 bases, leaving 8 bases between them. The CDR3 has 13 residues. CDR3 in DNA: TGTGCCAGCTCACCGGGACTCGACAATGAGCAGTTCTTC. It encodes CASSPGLDNEQFF. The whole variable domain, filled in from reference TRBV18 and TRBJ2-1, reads NAGVMQNPRHLVRRRGQEARLRCSPMKGHSHVYWYRQLPEEGLKFMVYLQKENIIDESGMPKERFSAEFPKEGPSILRIQQVVRGDSAAYFCASSPGLDNEQFFGPGTRLTVL.

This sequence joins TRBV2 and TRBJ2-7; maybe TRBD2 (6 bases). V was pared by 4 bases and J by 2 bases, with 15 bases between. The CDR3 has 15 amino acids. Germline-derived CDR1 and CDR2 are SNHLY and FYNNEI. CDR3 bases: TGTGCCAGCAGTGTCGGAGGGAGCGGTACCTACGAGCAGTACTTC. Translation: CASSVGGSGTYEQYF. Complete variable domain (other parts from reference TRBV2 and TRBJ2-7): EPEVTQTPSHQVTQMGQEVILRCVPISNHLYFYWYRQILGQKVEFLVSFYNNEISEKSEIFDDQFSVERPDGSNFTLKIRSTKLEDSAMYFCASSVGGSGTYEQYFGPGTRLTVT.

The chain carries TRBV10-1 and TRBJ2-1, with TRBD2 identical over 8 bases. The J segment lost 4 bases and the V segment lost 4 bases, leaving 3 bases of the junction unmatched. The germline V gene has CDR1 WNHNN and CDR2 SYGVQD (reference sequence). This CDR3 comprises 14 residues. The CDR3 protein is CASSGTSRYNEQFF. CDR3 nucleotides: TGCGCCAGCAGTGGGACTAGCCGGTACAATGAGCAGTTCTTC.

This chain's CDR3 is CASSPGDGFGSNQPQHF. The CDR3 nucleotides read TGTGCCAGCAGCCCTGGGGACGGGTTCGGAAGCAATCAGCCCCAGCATTTT. This chain joins TRBV7-9 and TRBJ1-5, with TRBD1 as a possible D gene (5 bases). This CDR3 has 17 residues. With 5 bases removed from V and 1 base from J, the gap between germline ends came to 18 bases. Germline CDR1 reads SEHNR; CDR2 reads FQNEAQ (reference sequence).

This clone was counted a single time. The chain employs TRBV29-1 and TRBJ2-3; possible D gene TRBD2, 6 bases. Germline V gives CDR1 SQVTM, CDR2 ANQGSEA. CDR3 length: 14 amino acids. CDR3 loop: CSGGLERSTDTQYF. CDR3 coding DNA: TGCAGTGGAGGGTTGGAGAGGAGCACAGATACGCAGTATTTT.

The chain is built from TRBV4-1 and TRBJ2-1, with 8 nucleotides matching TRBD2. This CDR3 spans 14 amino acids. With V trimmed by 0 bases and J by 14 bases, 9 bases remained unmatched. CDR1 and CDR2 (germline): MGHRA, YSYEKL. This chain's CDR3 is CASSQDHDRTSKFF. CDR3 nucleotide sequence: TGCGCCAGCAGCCAAGATCACGACAGGACTAGCAAGTTCTTC.

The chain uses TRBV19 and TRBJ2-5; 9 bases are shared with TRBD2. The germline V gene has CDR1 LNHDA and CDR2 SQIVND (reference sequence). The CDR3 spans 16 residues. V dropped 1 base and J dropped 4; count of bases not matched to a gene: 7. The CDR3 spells CASSIGSGRLRETQYF. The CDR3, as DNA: TGTGCCAGTAGTATAGGAAGCGGGAGGTTGAGAGAGACCCAGTACTTC. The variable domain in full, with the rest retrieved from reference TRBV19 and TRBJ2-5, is DGGITQSPKYLFRKEGQNVTLSCEQNLNHDAMYWYRQDPGQGLRLIYYSQIVNDFQKGDIAEGYSVSREKKESFPLTVTSAQKNPTAFYLCASSIGSGRLRETQYFGPGTRLLVL.

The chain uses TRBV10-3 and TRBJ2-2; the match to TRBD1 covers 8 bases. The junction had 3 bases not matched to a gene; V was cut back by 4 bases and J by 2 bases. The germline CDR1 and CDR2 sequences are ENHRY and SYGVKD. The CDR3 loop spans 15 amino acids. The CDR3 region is CAISGGQVNTGELFF. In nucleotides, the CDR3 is TGTGCCATCAGTGGGGGACAGGTTAACACCGGGGAGCTGTTTTTT.

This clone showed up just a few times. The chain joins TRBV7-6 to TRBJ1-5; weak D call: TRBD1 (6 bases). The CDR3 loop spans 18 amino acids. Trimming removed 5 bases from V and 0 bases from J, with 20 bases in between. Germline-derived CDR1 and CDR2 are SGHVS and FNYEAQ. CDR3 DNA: TGTGCCAGCAGCCCAGGAAGGGGGGCCGTTTATAGCAATCAGCCCCAGCATTTT. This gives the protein CASSPGRGAVYSNQPQHF.

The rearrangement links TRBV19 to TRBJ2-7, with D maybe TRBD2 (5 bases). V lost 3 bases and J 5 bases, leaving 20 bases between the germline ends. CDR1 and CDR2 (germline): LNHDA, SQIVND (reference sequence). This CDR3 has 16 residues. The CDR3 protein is CASSIMARGSWDEQYF. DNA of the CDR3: TGTGCCAGTAGTATCATGGCCCGGGGTTCTTGGGACGAGCAGTACTTC.

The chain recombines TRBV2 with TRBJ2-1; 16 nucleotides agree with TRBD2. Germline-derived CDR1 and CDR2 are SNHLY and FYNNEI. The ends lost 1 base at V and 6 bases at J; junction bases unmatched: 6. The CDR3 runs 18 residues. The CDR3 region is CASSEGGLAGGITNEQFF. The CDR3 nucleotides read TGTGCCAGCAGTGAAGGGGGACTAGCGGGAGGGATCACCAATGAGCAGTTCTTC.

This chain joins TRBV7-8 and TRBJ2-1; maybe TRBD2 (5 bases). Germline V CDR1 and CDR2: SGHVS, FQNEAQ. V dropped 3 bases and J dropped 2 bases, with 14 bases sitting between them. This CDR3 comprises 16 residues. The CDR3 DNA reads TGTGCCAGCAGCTTGGCTAACGGACTTCCCTACAATGAGCAGTTCTTC. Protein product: CASSLANGLPYNEQFF.

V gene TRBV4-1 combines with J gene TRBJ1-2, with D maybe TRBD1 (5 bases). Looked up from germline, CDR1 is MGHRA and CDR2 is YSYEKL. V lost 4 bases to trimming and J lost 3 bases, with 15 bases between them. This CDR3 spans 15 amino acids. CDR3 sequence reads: CASSLRGAGDYGYTF. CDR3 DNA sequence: TGCGCCAGCAGCCTTAGGGGCGCCGGGGACTATGGCTACACCTTC.